The 28 T cell receptor beta chains listed next were all sequenced from one sample in a study of OX40 agonist ivuxolimab in advanced cancers. The repertoire was sequenced with immunoSEQ multiplex PCR; TCRdb's copy has only in-frame clones and lacks some. Among some 75,000 clones listed, roughly 87% were seen once. The material sequenced was CD4+ or CD8+ T cells sorted from blood, taken in a trial of the OX40 agonist ivuxolimab. The receptors were gathered from an adult with an advanced solid tumor such as melanoma, head and neck, liver or kidney cancer.

The chain recombines TRBV6-1 with TRBJ2-5; D is unresolved. Germline V lookup: CDR1 MNHNS, CDR2 SASEGT. V lost 5 bases, J lost 5 bases, and 6 bases lay in between. The CDR3 covers 11 residues. The CDR3 DNA follows: TGTGCCAGCAGTCCGCGGGAGACCCAGTACTTC. Protein: CASSPRETQYF.

The rearrangement uses TRBV6-6 and TRBJ2-1; D ambiguous. There are 14 residues in the CDR3. Trimming pared 7 bases from V and 7 bases from J, leaving 17 bases between. Germline V gives CDR1 MNHNY, CDR2 SVGAGI (reference sequence). The CDR3 loop reads CASTSPPTENEQFF. The CDR3 bases are TGTGCCAGCACCTCGCCCCCCACGGAAAATGAGCAGTTCTTC.

This clone was observed once. This chain connects TRBV20-1 to TRBJ1-6, with D perhaps matching TRBD1 (5 bases). Germline CDR1 DFQATT, CDR2 SNEGSKA (reference sequence). There are 11 residues in the CDR3. In DNA, the CDR3 is TGCAGCACCGGGACCCGGTCACCCCTCCACTTT. Its translation: CSTGTRSPLHF.

The V and J genes are TRBV6-5 and TRBJ1-2, with D hard to call. In germline, CDR1 is MNHEY, CDR2 SVGAGI. V lost 4 bases and J 2 bases, leaving 11 bases between the germline ends. The CDR3 is 14 residues long. CDR3 loop: CASSSGERNYGYTF. DNA of the CDR3: TGTGCCAGCAGTTCGGGTGAGAGAAACTATGGCTACACCTTC.

The chain couples TRBV6-1 to TRBJ2-1, with 7 positions matching TRBD1. Unmatched junction bases numbered 0, after V lost 6 bases and J lost 4 bases. This CDR3 comprises 12 residues. CDR1 is MNHNS, CDR2 SASEGT, per germline. The CDR3 DNA reads as TGTGCCAGCAGACAGGGGTACAATGAGCAGTTCTTC. Its protein is CASRQGYNEQFF.

V gene TRBV18 combines with J gene TRBJ1-1; D might be TRBD1 (5 bases). Trimming removed 8 bases at V and 5 bases at J, with 18 bases between. The CDR3 loop spans 14 amino acids. Germline CDR1 KGHSH, CDR2 LQKENI. In DNA, the CDR3 is TGTGCCAGCGGAAAAGGGGTACCCAGGACTGAAGCTTTCTTT. Translated: CASGKGVPRTEAFF.

This chain connects TRBV7-3 to TRBJ2-1; D may be TRBD2 (6 bases). Germline lookup yields CDR1 SGHTA and CDR2 FQGTGA. This CDR3 region has 15 residues. The germline V and J ends were trimmed by 1 base and 2 bases, with 9 bases remaining between them. The CDR3 DNA follows: TGTGCCAGCAGCTTAATTTCGGGGGCCTACAATGAGCAGTTCTTC. Its translation is CASSLISGAYNEQFF.

This clone appeared once. The V call is TRBV10-3, the J call TRBJ2-1, with D perhaps TRBD1 or TRBD2 (5 bases each). Germline loops: CDR1 ENHRY, CDR2 SYGVKD. Deletions cut 0 bases from V and 8 bases from J, with 11 bases between. The length of the CDR3 is 14 residues. CDR3: CAISESVGTDEQFF. The CDR3 bases are TGTGCCATCAGTGAGTCGGTAGGGACGGATGAGCAGTTCTTC.

V gene TRBV6-6 combines with J gene TRBJ1-5; perhaps TRBD1 as D (5 bases). Germline V gene data show CDR1 as MNHNY and CDR2 as SVGAGI (reference sequence). The CDR3 is 14 amino acids. V was cut by 5 bases and J by 2 bases, with 10 bases left in between. The DNA of the CDR3 is TGTGCCAGCAGTCCCTGGGGGGGCAATCAGCCCCAGCATTTT. Its protein is CASSPWGGNQPQHF.

This chain links TRBV5-3 with TRBJ2-2; D remains unclear. TRBV5-3 is designated an ORF whose function remains uncertain. The CDR3 sequence is 14 residues long. Trimming pared 4 bases from V and 6 bases from J, leaving 13 bases between. The CDR3 is CARSRHRRAGELFF. CDR3 DNA sequence: TGTGCCAGAAGCCGGCACAGACGCGCCGGGGAGCTGTTTTTT.

This chain connects TRBV21-1 to TRBJ2-7; TRBD2 is the table's D call, not checked against the DNA. TRBV21-1 is deemed a pseudogene. The CDR3 runs 14 residues. The CDR3 spells CASSYGGALFEQYF. In DNA form, the CDR3 reads TGTGCCAGCAGCTACGGGGGGGCACTTTTCGAGCAGTACTTC.

The chain uses TRBV20-1 and TRBJ2-5; D gene ambiguous. With 2 bases removed from V and 5 bases from J, the gap between germline ends came to 6 bases. The CDR3 loop spans 11 amino acids. From germline, CDR1 is DFQATT and CDR2 SNEGSKA (reference sequence). The CDR3, as DNA: TGCAGTGCTAGATTCGGGGAGACCCAGTACTTC. Its protein is CSARFGETQYF.

CDR3: CASSALPGQAIETQYF. In nucleotides, the CDR3 is TGTGCCAGTAGTGCCCTCCCTGGACAGGCGATAGAGACCCAGTACTTC. The chain combines TRBV19 with TRBJ2-5; 7 bases map to TRBD1. This CDR3 spans 16 amino acids. The germline V gene encodes CDR1 LNHDA and CDR2 SQIVND (reference sequence). V was clipped by 5 bases and J by 4 bases; unmatched bases: 13.

The CDR3 coding sequence is TGTGCCTGGAGTGCAGGGCGTAATCAGCCCCAGCATTTT. This gives the protein CAWSAGRNQPQHF. This rearrangement joins TRBV30 to TRBJ1-5; D might be TRBD1 (5 bases). V shed 1 base and J shed 4 bases, with 8 bases lying between them. The germline V gene encodes CDR1 GTSNPN and CDR2 SVGIG (reference sequence). There are 13 residues in the CDR3.

This chain uses TRBV18 with TRBJ1-4, with D hard to call. V was trimmed by 1 base and J by 7 bases, leaving 10 bases between them. This CDR3 is 14 amino acids long. Looked up from germline, CDR1 is KGHSH and CDR2 is LQKENI. The CDR3 is CASSPLGRGEKLFF. DNA of the CDR3: TGTGCCAGCTCACCACTCGGGCGAGGTGAAAAACTGTTTTTT.

The chain carries TRBV28 and TRBJ1-2; the D is unclear. Germline-derived CDR1 and CDR2 are MDHEN and SYDVKM. The CDR3 loop spans 12 amino acids. Trimming stripped 5 bases from V and 7 bases from J, with 11 bases between. CDR3 residues: CASSETLLGYTF. In DNA form, the CDR3 reads TGTGCCAGCAGTGAAACCCTACTTGGCTACACCTTC.

The chain links TRBV9 to TRBJ2-1; 7 bases line up with TRBD1. The length of the CDR3 is 15 residues. Looked up from germline, CDR1 is SGDLS and CDR2 is YYNGEE. The V segment lost 3 bases and the J segment 3 bases; nucleotides outside the gene matches: 6. This chain's CDR3 is CASSGQGWDYNEQFF. Written as DNA, the CDR3 is TGTGCCAGCAGCGGACAGGGTTGGGACTACAATGAGCAGTTCTTC. Full variable domain (outside the CDR3, taken from reference TRBV9 and TRBJ2-1): DSGVTQTPKHLITATGQRVTLRCSPRSGDLSVYWYQQSLDQGLQFLIQYYNGEERAKGNILERFSAQQFPDLHSELNLSSLELGDSALYFCASSGQGWDYNEQFFGPGTRLTVL.

This chain links TRBV30 with TRBJ2-7; D is perhaps TRBD1 (6 bases). V gave up 5 bases and J gave up 5 bases, with 19 bases separating them. Germline V gene sequence: CDR1 GTSNPN, CDR2 SVGIG (reference sequence). The CDR3 consists of 14 residues. CDR3 amino acids: CAWGRQEGFNEQYF. CDR3 nucleotide sequence: TGTGCCTGGGGGCGACAGGAAGGATTCAACGAGCAGTACTTC.

The chain carries TRBV28 and TRBJ2-4; D perhaps matches TRBD2 (5 bases). The CDR3 has 15 residues. V lost 5 bases and J lost 3, with 14 bases in between. Germline loops: CDR1 MDHEN, CDR2 SYDVKM. The CDR3: CASSLPSIGKNIQYF. Here the CDR3 DNA reads TGTGCCAGCAGTCTCCCTAGCATTGGCAAAAACATTCAGTACTTC.

The rearrangement uses TRBV12-5 and TRBJ1-2, with 7 nucleotides matching TRBD1. J was trimmed by 4 bases and V by 0 bases; bases with no gene match: 11. Germline loops: CDR1 LGHNT, CDR2 FRNRAP. This CDR3 is built from 17 residues. The CDR3 sequence is CASGLVVDRVSGYGYTF. The CDR3 coding sequence is TGTGCTAGTGGTTTGGTCGTAGACAGGGTGAGCGGCTATGGCTACACCTTC.

J is TRBJ1-1 and V is TRBV5-4; D is uncertain. This CDR3 comprises 14 residues. Trimming shortened V by 0 bases and J by 6 bases, and 12 bases separated the two germline ends. Germline V gene sequence: CDR1 SGHNT, CDR2 YYREEE (reference sequence). The CDR3 coding sequence is TGTGCCAGCAGCTTGGACAGCCTTGTCGCTGAAGCTTTCTTT. Translation: CASSLDSLVAEAFF.

The chain couples TRBV11-1 to TRBJ1-2, with D possibly matching TRBD1 (6 bases). The length of the CDR3 is 13 residues. Germline V CDR1 and CDR2: SGHAT, FQDESV (reference sequence). V shed 5 bases and J shed 7 bases, with 14 bases lying between them. The CDR3 loop is CASSLPGGPGYTF. CDR3 DNA: TGTGCCAGCAGCCTGCCTGGGGGGCCTGGCTACACCTTC.

A single count supports this clone. The chain combines TRBV28 with TRBJ2-1; no firm D call. Trimming cost V 5 bases and J 8 bases, with 10 bases left between them. Germline values: CDR1 MDHEN, CDR2 SYDVKM. The CDR3 totals 12 residues. The CDR3 loop is CASSTTRDEQFF. The CDR3 DNA follows: TGTGCCAGCAGTACTACACGGGATGAGCAGTTCTTC.

The chain has TRBV5-4 and TRBJ1-1; D ambiguous. The ends were cut back, 4 bases at V and 3 bases at J, with 13 bases in the middle. The CDR3 loop spans 14 amino acids. Germline V gives CDR1 SGHNT, CDR2 YYREEE (reference sequence). The CDR3 here is CASSRSPEDTEAFF. In DNA form, the CDR3 reads TGTGCCAGCAGCCGGTCCCCCGAGGACACTGAAGCTTTCTTT.

V usage is TRBV30 and J usage is TRBJ1-1; no definite D call. V lost 0 bases, J lost 4 bases, and 9 bases lay in between. CDR3 length: 13 residues. The germline V gene has CDR1 GTSNPN and CDR2 SVGIG (reference sequence). The CDR3 spells CAWSVSRATEAFF. The CDR3 nucleotides read TGTGCCTGGAGTGTATCTAGGGCCACTGAAGCTTTCTTT.

This chain joins TRBV7-3 and TRBJ2-5, with 12 bases identical to TRBD2. The CDR3 length is 15 residues. The V gene end was trimmed by 5 bases and the J gene end by 2 bases; junction bases not matched to a gene: 3. CDR1 and CDR2 (germline): SGHTA, FQGTGA. CDR3 nucleotide sequence: TGTGCCAGCAGCCGGACTAGCGGGGTTCAAGAGACCCAGTACTTC. It is translated as CASSRTSGVQETQYF.

The V call is TRBV6-5, the J call TRBJ2-1; 12 nucleotides align to TRBD2. Unmatched junction bases numbered 7, after V lost 2 bases and J lost 8 bases. There are 16 residues in the CDR3. Germline lookup yields CDR1 MNHEY and CDR2 SVGAGI. The CDR3 nucleotides read TGTGCCAGCAGTTACCCGACTAGCGGGAGAGGATATGAGCAGTTCTTC. Amino acid sequence: CASSYPTSGRGYEQFF.

CDR3 nucleotides: TGTGCTAGTGGTTCAACCAAAATACAAGATGGCGTTGCCCCCAACTACGAGCAGTACTTC. Translated, it gives CASGSTKIQDGVAPNYEQYF. The genes are TRBV12-5 and TRBJ2-7; D gene ambiguous. Germline CDR1 LGHNT, CDR2 FRNRAP. Trimming took 4 bases from V and 3 from J, leaving 31 bases between them. This CDR3 spans 20 amino acids.